This T cell receptor (beta chain) appears in the sequencing data of a study of blood T cell repertoires in COVID-19. Study information: Samples taken during acute and convalescent COVID-19 were collected in the United States, Italy and Spain. PBMCs, B-cell-depleted T cells, or T cells provided the cDNA or gDNA that made up the material.

In germline, CDR1 is MDHEN, CDR2 SYDVKM. Unmatched junction bases numbered 9, after V lost 2 bases and J lost 5 bases. This CDR3 spans 16 amino acids. In the original processing: Estimation of nucleated cell counts relied on the amplification of reference gene primers. Using immunoSEQ multiplex PCR, the repertoire was profiled, and TCRdb retains in-frame clones only, with some absent. V, J and clone size reflect that table, while D and trimming were determined from the DNA. Among about 55,000 clones listed, about nine tenths were seen once. This rearrangement joins TRBV28 to TRBJ1-5; the match to TRBD1 covers 7 bases. The receptor was isolated from a man aged 70 or older with acute or convalescent COVID-19. The material sequenced was peripheral blood. The CDR3 nucleotides read TGTGCCAGCAGTTTAATTAGGACAGGAATCTATCAGCCCCAGCATTTT. Translated: CASSLIRTGIYQPQHF. The entire variable domain, with the rest obtained from reference TRBV28 and TRBJ1-5, is as follows: DVKVTQSSRYLVKRTGEKVFLECVQDMDHENMFWYRQDPGLGLRLIYFSYDVKMKEKGDIPEGYSVSREKKERFSLILESASTNQTSMYLCASSLIRTGIYQPQHFGDGTRLSIL.